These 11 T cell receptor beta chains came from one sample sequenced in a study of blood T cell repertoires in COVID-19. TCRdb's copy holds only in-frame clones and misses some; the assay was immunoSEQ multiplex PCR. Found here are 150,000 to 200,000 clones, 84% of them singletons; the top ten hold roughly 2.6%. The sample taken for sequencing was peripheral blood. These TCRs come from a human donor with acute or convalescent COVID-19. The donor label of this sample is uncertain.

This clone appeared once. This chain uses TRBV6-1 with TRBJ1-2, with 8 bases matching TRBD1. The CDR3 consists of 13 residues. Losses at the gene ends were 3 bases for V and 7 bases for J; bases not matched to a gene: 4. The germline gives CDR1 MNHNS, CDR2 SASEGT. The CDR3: CASSDTDRAGYTF. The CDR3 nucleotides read TGTGCCAGCAGTGACACGGACAGGGCTGGCTACACCTTC.

Here the CDR3 reads CAWSVSGGPRNTIYF. In nucleotides, the CDR3 is TGTGCCTGGAGTGTATCAGGGGGCCCACGAAACACCATATATTTT. V gene TRBV30 combines with J gene TRBJ1-3; 8 bases agree with TRBD1. Germline assignment: CDR1 GTSNPN and CDR2 SVGIG (reference sequence). After removal of 0 bases from V and 5 bases from J, the junction contained 6 bases not matched to a gene. The CDR3 runs 15 residues.

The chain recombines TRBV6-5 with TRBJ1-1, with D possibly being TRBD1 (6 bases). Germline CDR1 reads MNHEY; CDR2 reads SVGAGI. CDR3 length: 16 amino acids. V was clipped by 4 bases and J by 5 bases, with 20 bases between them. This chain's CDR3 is CASSFGTGYFRTEAFF. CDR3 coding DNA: TGTGCCAGCAGTTTTGGCACAGGGTACTTTAGGACTGAAGCTTTCTTT.

DNA of the CDR3: TGTGCCAGTAGAAGGACAGACGCGAACACCGGGGAGCTGTTTTTT. Translated, it gives CASRRTDANTGELFF. V usage is TRBV19 and J usage is TRBJ2-2, with D possibly TRBD1 on 6 matching bases. Germline CDR1 reads LNHDA; CDR2 reads SQIVND (reference sequence). This CDR3 has 15 residues. V lost 6 bases to trimming and J lost 0 bases, with 11 bases between them. Full variable domain (remainder filled in from reference TRBV19 and TRBJ2-2): DGGITQSPKYLFRKEGQNVTLSCEQNLNHDAMYWYRQDPGQGLRLIYYSQIVNDFQKGDIAEGYSVSREKKESFPLTVTSAQKNPTAFYLCASRRTDANTGELFFGEGSRLTVL.

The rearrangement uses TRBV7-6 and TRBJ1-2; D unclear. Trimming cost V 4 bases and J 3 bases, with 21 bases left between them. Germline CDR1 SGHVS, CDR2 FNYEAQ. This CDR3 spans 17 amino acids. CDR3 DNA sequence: TGTGCCAGCAGCTCTTCCCCGACGGGAAGGGAGCACTATGGCTACACCTTC. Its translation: CASSSSPTGREHYGYTF.

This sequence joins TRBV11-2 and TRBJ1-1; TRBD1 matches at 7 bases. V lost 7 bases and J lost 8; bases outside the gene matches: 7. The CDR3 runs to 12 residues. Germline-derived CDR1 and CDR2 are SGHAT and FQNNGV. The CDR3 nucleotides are TGTGCCAGCAACCTCGACAGGGTCGAAGCTTTCTTT. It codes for CASNLDRVEAFF.

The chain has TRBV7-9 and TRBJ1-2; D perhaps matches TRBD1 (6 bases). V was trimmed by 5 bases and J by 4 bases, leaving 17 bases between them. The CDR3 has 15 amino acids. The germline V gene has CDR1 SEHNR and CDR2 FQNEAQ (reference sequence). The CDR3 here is CASSRTDFAGYGYTF. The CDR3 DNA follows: TGTGCCAGCAGCCGGACAGACTTTGCGGGCTATGGCTACACCTTC.

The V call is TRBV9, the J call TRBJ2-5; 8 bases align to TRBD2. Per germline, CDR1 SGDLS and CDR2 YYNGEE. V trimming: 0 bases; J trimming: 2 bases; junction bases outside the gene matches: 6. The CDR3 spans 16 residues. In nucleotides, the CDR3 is TGTGCCAGCAGCGTAGGGGGCGGGGGGCCGCAAGAGACCCAGTACTTC. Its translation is CASSVGGGGPQETQYF.

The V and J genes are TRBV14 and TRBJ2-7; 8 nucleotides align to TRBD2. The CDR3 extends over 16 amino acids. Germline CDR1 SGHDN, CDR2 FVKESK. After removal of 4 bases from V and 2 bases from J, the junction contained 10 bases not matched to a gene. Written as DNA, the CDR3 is TGTGCCAGCAGCCGACAAGCGGGAGCCTCCACCTACGAGCAGTACTTC. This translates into CASSRQAGASTYEQYF.

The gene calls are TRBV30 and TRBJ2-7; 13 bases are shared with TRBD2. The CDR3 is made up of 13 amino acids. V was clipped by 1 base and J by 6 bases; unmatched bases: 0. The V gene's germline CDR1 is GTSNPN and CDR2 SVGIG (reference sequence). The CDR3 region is CAWSGLAGGEQYF. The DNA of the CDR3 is TGTGCCTGGAGTGGACTAGCGGGAGGCGAGCAGTACTTC.

DNA for the CDR3: TGTGCCAGCTCACCGGGGGCTGGGGGCTACGAGCAGTACTTC. As protein: CASSPGAGGYEQYF. The gene calls are TRBV18 and TRBJ2-7, with D possibly TRBD1 on 6 matching bases. The CDR3 totals 14 residues. In germline, CDR1 is KGHSH, CDR2 LQKENI. Trimming removed 3 bases at V and 3 bases at J, with 12 bases between.